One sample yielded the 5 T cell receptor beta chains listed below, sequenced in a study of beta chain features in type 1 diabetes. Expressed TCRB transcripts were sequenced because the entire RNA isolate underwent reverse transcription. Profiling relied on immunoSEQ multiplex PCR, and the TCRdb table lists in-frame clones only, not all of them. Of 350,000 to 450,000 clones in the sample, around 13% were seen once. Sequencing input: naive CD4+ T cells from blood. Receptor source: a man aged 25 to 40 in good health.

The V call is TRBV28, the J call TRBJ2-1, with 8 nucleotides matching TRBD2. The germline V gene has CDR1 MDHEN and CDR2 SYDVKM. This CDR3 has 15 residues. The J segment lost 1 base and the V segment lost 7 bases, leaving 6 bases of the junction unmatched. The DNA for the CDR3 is TGTGCCAGCACCTTTCCGGGGGGGTCCTACAATGAGCAGTTCTTC. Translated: CASTFPGGSYNEQFF.

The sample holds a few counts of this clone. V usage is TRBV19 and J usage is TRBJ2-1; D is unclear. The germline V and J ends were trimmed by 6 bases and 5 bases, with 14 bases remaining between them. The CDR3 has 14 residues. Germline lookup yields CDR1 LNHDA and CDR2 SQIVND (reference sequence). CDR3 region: CASSPKGINNEQFF. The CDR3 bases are TGTGCCAGTAGCCCCAAGGGAATAAACAATGAGCAGTTCTTC.

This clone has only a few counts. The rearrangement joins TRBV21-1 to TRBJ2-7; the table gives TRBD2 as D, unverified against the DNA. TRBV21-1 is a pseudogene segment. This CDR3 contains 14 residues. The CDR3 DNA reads TGTGCCAGCAGCAATACTAGCGGAGACTACGAGCAGTACGTC. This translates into CASSNTSGDYEQYV.

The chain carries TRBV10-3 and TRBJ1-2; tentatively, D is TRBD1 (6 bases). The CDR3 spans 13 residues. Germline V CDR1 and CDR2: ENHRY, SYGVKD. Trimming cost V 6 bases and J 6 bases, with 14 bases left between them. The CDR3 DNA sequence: TGTGCCATCAGAAGAACAGGGCCCGATGGCTACACCTTC. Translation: CAIRRTGPDGYTF.

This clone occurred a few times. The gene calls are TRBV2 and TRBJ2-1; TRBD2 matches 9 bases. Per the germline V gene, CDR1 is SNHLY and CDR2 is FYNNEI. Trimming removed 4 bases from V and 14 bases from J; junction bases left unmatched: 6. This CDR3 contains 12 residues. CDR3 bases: TGTGCCAGCAGTGGCCTAGCGGGACCCGAGTTCTTC. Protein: CASSGLAGPEFF.